These T cell receptor beta chains were read from a single sample in a study of blood T cell repertoires in COVID-19. Some clones are missing from TCRdb's copy, which holds only in-frame ones; the method was immunoSEQ multiplex PCR. The sample has just over 300,000 clones, roughly 91% seen once. The sample comprised peripheral blood. These receptors came from a woman in her 30s with COVID-19, enrolled during active disease. Each CDR3 is given with its conserved first and last residue. The D gene is left open where the match is weak. A clone size is listed for some rows: how often the clone was seen (once, few, many), or a class if it is expanded.

16	TRBV7-2	TRBJ2-5	TRBD1	.	CASSLTGTGPQGAQYF	TGTGCCAGCAGCTTAACCGGGACAGGGCCCCAGGGGGCCCAGTACTTC
13	TRBV7-2	TRBJ2-5	.	.	CASSFGAEETQYF	TGTGCCAGCAGCTTTGGAGCGGAAGAGACCCAGTACTTC
14	TRBV11-2	TRBJ1-2	TRBD1	.	CASSLRTGGFGYTF	TGTGCCAGCAGCTTACGGACAGGGGGCTTCGGCTACACCTTC
13	TRBV6-5	TRBJ1-1	TRBD1	.	CASSPRQGSEAFF	TGTGCCAGCAGTCCCCGACAGGGCTCTGAAGCTTTCTTT
17	TRBV4-1	TRBJ2-5	TRBD2	.	CASSRYLAGGPGETQYF	TGCGCCAGCAGCCGATATCTAGCGGGGGGTCCCGGGGAGACCCAGTACTTC
13	TRBV19	TRBJ2-7	.	.	CASSPAVGYEQYF	TGTGCCAGTAGTCCAGCGGTGGGATACGAGCAGTACTTC
14	TRBV7-2	TRBJ1-2	.	.	CASSTTVQSLGYTF	TGTGCCAGCAGCACGACAGTACAGTCCCTTGGCTACACCTTC
13	TRBV2	TRBJ2-7	.	.	CASSPRTLYEQYF	TGTGCCAGCAGTCCCCGGACACTCTACGAGCAGTACTTC
13	TRBV7-9	TRBJ1-4	.	once	CASRDGNYEKLFF	TGTGCCAGCAGGGACGGGAACTATGAAAAACTGTTTTTT
16	TRBV7-9	TRBJ2-1	TRBD1	.	CASSRRATGEDNEQFF	TGTGCCAGCAGCAGACGAGCGACAGGGGAGGACAATGAGCAGTTCTTC
12	TRBV6-5	TRBJ2-1	.	.	CATSRQVGEQFF	TGTGCCACCTCCCGGCAGGTGGGCGAGCAGTTCTTC
18	TRBV27	TRBJ1-5	TRBD1	.	CASWGARWTGVGNQPQHF	TGTGCCAGCTGGGGCGCCAGATGGACAGGGGTTGGCAATCAGCCCCAGCATTTT
11	TRBV7-8	TRBJ2-5	.	.	CASKLQETQYF	TGTGCCAGCAAGCTCCAAGAGACCCAGTACTTC
13	TRBV12-3/TRBV12-4	TRBJ1-2	.	.	CASSFQSRYGYTF	TGTGCCAGCAGCTTTCAGTCTCGCTATGGCTACACCTTC
13	TRBV6-5	TRBJ1-1	.	once	CASSFRHRTEAFF	TGTGCCAGCAGTTTCAGACACCGCACTGAAGCTTTCTTT
14	TRBV3-1/TRBV3-2	TRBJ1-4	.	few	CASSDRVANEKLFF	TGTGCCAGCAGCGACCGGGTTGCTAATGAAAAACTGTTTTTT
16	TRBV19	TRBJ1-2	TRBD1	.	CASSILGGAGGIGYTF	TGTGCCAGTAGTATTTTAGGGGGCGCAGGAGGAATTGGCTACACCTTC
16	TRBV19	TRBJ1-2	TRBD1	.	CASSLTQGALTYGYTF	TGTGCCAGTAGTCTGACACAGGGGGCCCTTACCTATGGCTACACCTTC
14	TRBV11-3	TRBJ1-1	.	.	CASSLVTGVTEAFF	TGTGCCAGCAGCTTAGTTACAGGTGTTACTGAAGCTTTCTTT
13	TRBV29-1	TRBJ1-1	.	.	CSATEEMNTEAFF	TGCAGCGCGACGGAGGAGATGAACACTGAAGCTTTCTTT
17	TRBV19	TRBJ2-1	.	.	CASSIGTRGGPVNEQFF	TGTGCCAGTAGTATAGGGACCCGAGGAGGTCCGGTCAATGAGCAGTTCTTC
12	TRBV15	TRBJ2-7	TRBD1	.	CATGTAGDEQYF	TGTGCCACCGGGACAGCTGGGGACGAGCAGTACTTC
14	TRBV5-1	TRBJ1-2	TRBD1	.	CASSLSTGGDGYTF	TGCGCCAGCAGCTTGTCGACAGGGGGGGATGGCTACACCTTC
14	TRBV9	TRBJ2-2	.	.	CASSVVSSAGELFF	TGTGCCAGCAGCGTAGTTAGTAGCGCCGGGGAGCTGTTTTTT
12	TRBV19	TRBJ1-1	.	.	CASKWGSTEAFF	TGTGCCAGTAAATGGGGCAGCACTGAAGCTTTCTTT
14	TRBV28	TRBJ2-7	TRBD1	.	CASRSTGAGYEQYF	TGTGCCAGCAGGTCGACAGGGGCGGGGTACGAGCAGTACTTC
20	TRBV19	TRBJ2-2	TRBD1	once	CASIQPGQGRLSLPAGELFF	TGTGCCAGTATCCAACCGGGACAGGGTAGGTTATCCCTCCCCGCCGGGGAGCTGTTTTTT
14	TRBV4-2	TRBJ2-3	.	.	CASSAGRDTDTQYF	TGTGCCAGCAGCGCCGGACGGGACACAGATACGCAGTATTTT
13	TRBV5-1	TRBJ2-3	.	.	CASFGTELDTQYF	TGCGCCAGCTTCGGGACTGAACTAGATACGCAGTATTTT
15	TRBV7-9	TRBJ2-1	TRBD2	.	CASSRLAGRANEQFF	TGTGCCAGCAGCCGACTAGCGGGGCGGGCCAATGAGCAGTTCTTC
14	TRBV2	TRBJ1-6	.	.	CASLTVLYNSPLHF	TGTGCCAGCCTCACGGTCCTCTATAATTCACCCCTCCACTTT
14	TRBV7-9	TRBJ1-1	.	.	CASSVGAGNTEAFF	TGTGCCAGCAGCGTGGGGGCAGGGAACACTGAAGCTTTCTTT
14	TRBV11-2	TRBJ1-6	TRBD1	few	CASSSGQGFSPLHF	TGTGCCAGCAGCTCTGGACAGGGTTTTTCACCCCTCCACTTT
15	TRBV3-1/TRBV3-2	TRBJ1-2	.	.	CASSQDPGGLYGYTF	TGTGCCAGCAGCCAAGATCCGGGGGGCCTCTATGGCTACACCTTC